The 6 T cell receptor beta chains below all came from one sample that was sequenced in a study of control samples from healthy donors and cancer patients (dated by TCRdb to the early 2020s). The protocol used for the library was the immunoSEQ multiplex PCR assay. What TCRdb holds here is the immuneACCESS table cut down to in-frame rearrangements. Part of the clones is not present; checked against another copy, under half of the missing clones reflect an unresolved V gene, and the others are unexplained. Counted in this sample were over 80,000 clones; about nine tenths of them appeared once. Clones ranked in the top ten supply approximately 15% of the sample. Source material: blood. These receptors were obtained from a man in his thirties or forties in good health.

The rearrangement uses TRBV14 and TRBJ1-2, with TRBD1 as a possible D gene (5 bases). V dropped 0 bases and J dropped 7 bases, with 12 bases sitting between them. Germline V CDR1 and CDR2: SGHDN, FVKESK. This CDR3 is built from 14 residues. CDR3 sequence reads: CASSQDEGIGGYTF. DNA for the CDR3: TGTGCCAGCAGCCAAGATGAGGGGATTGGTGGCTACACCTTC.

V usage is TRBV5-1 and J usage is TRBJ1-1; D remains ambiguous. The CDR3 spans 14 residues. The V gene's germline CDR1 is SGHRS and CDR2 YFSETQ. V dropped 2 bases and J dropped 1 base, with 9 bases sitting between them. CDR3 nucleotide sequence: TGCGCCAGCAGCTTAGGGTCCGGGAACACTGAAGCTTTCTTT. This codes for CASSLGSGNTEAFF.

The chain recombines TRBV11-2 with TRBJ2-7; D is unclear. Germline V gives CDR1 SGHAT, CDR2 FQNNGV. V was cut by 6 bases and J by 7 bases, with 10 bases left in between. The CDR3 runs to 11 residues. The CDR3, as DNA: TGTGCCAGCAGTACCACAATTGAGCAGTACTTC. This sequence encodes CASSTTIEQYF.

This clone has more than one count but fewer than ten. A junction boundary mismatches the germline segment, possibly from a read error. V gene TRBV9 combines with J gene TRBJ2-1, with TRBD2 matching over 12 bases. CDR3 size: 18 residues. CDR1 is SGDLS and CDR2 is YYNGEE in the germline V gene. CDR3 region: CASSVMTSGRTSFNEQFF. The CDR3 DNA sequence: TGTGCCAGCAGCGTCATGACTAGCGGGAGAACATCCTTCAATGAGCAGTTCTTC.

The V call is TRBV18, the J call TRBJ2-4; perhaps TRBD2 as D (6 bases). CDR1 and CDR2 from the germline V gene are KGHSH and LQKENI. Trimming stripped 6 bases from V and 7 bases from J, with 16 bases between. The length of the CDR3 is 14 residues. The CDR3 bases are TGTGCCAGCTCGGGCGACCTAGCGACGAACATTCAGTACTTC. Translation gives CASSGDLATNIQYF.

The chain combines TRBV5-1 with TRBJ2-1; 8 bases map to TRBD1. J lost 4 bases, V lost 4 bases, and 4 bases had no gene match. CDR1 is SGHRS, CDR2 YFSETQ, per germline. The CDR3 has 14 residues. CDR3 sequence (DNA): TGCGCCAGCAGCCGGGACAGGCAGTACAATGAGCAGTTCTTC. Translation: CASSRDRQYNEQFF.